This T cell receptor beta chain was retrieved from a study of blood T cell repertoires in COVID-19. The germline V gene encodes CDR1 SQVTM and CDR2 ANQGSEA. CDR3 size: 16 residues. V was trimmed by 5 bases and J by 1 base, leaving 20 bases between them. Assay used: immunoSEQ multiplex PCR; TCRdb lists only in-frame clones, some missing. The profile shows 200,000 or so clones, roughly nine tenths of them singletons. This clone was found a few times. The sample taken for sequencing was peripheral blood. This chain connects TRBV29-1 to TRBJ1-1, with unresolved D. The TCR originated in a man aged 55 to 70 who had recovered from COVID-19. CDR3 in amino acids: CSVRAWAARGNTEAFF. The CDR3 DNA follows: TGCAGCGTTCGCGCCTGGGCAGCCCGGGGGAACACTGAAGCTTTCTTT.